The 22 T cell receptor beta chains in this list originate from one sample, sequenced in a study of early T cells in non-severe SARS-CoV-2 infection. TCRdb processed the 5' RACE reads anew with MiXCR; each CDR3 protein has one entry. The table has 50,000 to 65,000 distinct CDR3 sequences, more than 9% seen once. The material sequenced was whole blood. These receptors all come from an adult who was a healthcare worker with PCR-confirmed SARS-CoV-2 infection or an uninfected control (not recorded which).

There are many counts of this clonotype. The J gene is TRBJ2-1, the V gene TRBV3-1; TRBD2 matches 12 bases. The CDR3 is 17 amino acids. Germline V gives CDR1 LGHDT, CDR2 YNNKEL (reference sequence). V dropped 0 bases and J dropped 7; count of bases not matched to a gene: 7. Written as DNA, the CDR3 is TGTGCCAGCAGCCAAGATCTAGCGGGGGGGCCGCGTAATGAGCAGTTCTTC. Residues: CASSQDLAGGPRNEQFF.

This clonotype was seen repeatedly, ten times or more. This rearrangement joins TRBV20-1 to TRBJ2-3, with 9 bases fitting TRBD1. Germline V CDR1 and CDR2: DFQATT, SNEGSKA (reference sequence). V trimming: 0 bases; J trimming: 4 bases; junction bases outside the gene matches: 14. There are 18 residues in the CDR3. The CDR3: CSAREPADRGYIADTQYF. CDR3 nucleotides: TGCAGTGCTAGAGAACCTGCAGACAGGGGGTACATTGCAGATACGCAGTATTTT.

This clonotype was detected only a few times. This chain joins TRBV5-1 and TRBJ2-3; possible D gene TRBD1, 6 bases. Germline assignment: CDR1 SGHRS and CDR2 YFSETQ. The length of the CDR3 is 16 residues. V was clipped by 4 bases and J by 1 base, with 16 bases between them. As DNA, the CDR3 is TGCGCCAGCAGCATGACAGGCCAAGGGGGCACAGATACGCAGTATTTT. This gives the protein CASSMTGQGGTDTQYF.

This clonotype was detected ten times or more. The chain combines TRBV7-2 with TRBJ2-2; 10 bases are a match to TRBD1. Germline CDR1 and CDR2: SGHTA and FQGNSA. V gave up 7 bases and J gave up 4 bases; unmatched junction bases: 6. This CDR3 is built from 15 residues. As DNA, the CDR3 is TGTGCCAGCAACCTTGACAGGGGGCTCACCGGGGAGCTGTTTTTT. It specifies CASNLDRGLTGELFF.

This clonotype appeared a few times. The chain carries TRBV5-6 and TRBJ1-5; 7 nucleotides align to TRBD1. This CDR3 comprises 16 residues. V lost 2 bases and J lost 4; bases outside the gene matches: 9. Per germline, CDR1 SGHDT and CDR2 YYEEEE. The CDR3 sequence is CASSFGGTALNQPQHF. The CDR3 DNA is TGTGCCAGCAGCTTTGGGGGGACAGCCCTAAATCAGCCCCAGCATTTT.

This clonotype was counted many times. The chain carries TRBV7-8 and TRBJ2-3; 7 nucleotides match TRBD1. The V and J ends lost 3 bases and 2 bases, in that order; junction bases with no gene match: 5. This CDR3 is built from 15 residues. Germline CDR1 is SGHVS and CDR2 is FQNEAQ. CDR3 coding DNA: TGTGCCAGCAGCTTCGGGACAGCGGACACAGATACGCAGTATTTT. Translated, it gives CASSFGTADTDTQYF.

This clonotype was seen only a few times. This rearrangement joins TRBV5-1 to TRBJ2-7, with 10 positions matching TRBD2. Germline V lookup: CDR1 SGHRS, CDR2 YFSETQ. V was pared by 4 bases and J by 5 bases, with 3 bases of the junction left unmatched. This CDR3 contains 13 residues. This chain's CDR3 is CASSVLAGDEQYF. The CDR3 nucleotides read TGCGCCAGCAGCGTGCTAGCGGGAGACGAGCAGTACTTC.

This clonotype has a count of ten or more. V usage is TRBV4-2 and J usage is TRBJ1-3; D is perhaps TRBD1 (5 bases). In germline, CDR1 is LGHNA, CDR2 YNFKEQ. This CDR3 contains 15 residues. V lost 4 bases, J lost 4 bases, and 14 bases lay in between. The CDR3 coding sequence is TGTGCCAGCAGCCTCGAGGCAGGGAAAGGAAACACCATATATTTT. Its translation: CASSLEAGKGNTIYF.

The chain carries TRBV9 and TRBJ1-2, with 10 bases aligning to TRBD1. Germline assignment: CDR1 SGDLS and CDR2 YYNGEE. J gave up 2 bases and V 7 bases, and 5 bases lay outside the gene matches. The CDR3 loop spans 14 amino acids. The chain's CDR3 is CASLGQGINYGYTF. DNA of the CDR3: TGTGCCAGCCTGGGACAGGGGATAAACTATGGCTACACCTTC.

In its sample, this clonotype was seen a few times. The rearrangement joins TRBV20-1 to TRBJ2-7; 7 bases agree with TRBD2. The CDR3 length is 14 residues. J was trimmed by 9 bases and V by 5 bases; bases with no gene match: 16. Germline CDR1 is DFQATT and CDR2 is SNEGSKA (reference sequence). Here the CDR3 reads CSAGRGREIGRQYF. CDR3 in DNA: TGCAGTGCTGGGAGGGGCAGGGAGATCGGAAGGCAGTACTTC.

The chain couples TRBV13 to TRBJ2-1; 10 nucleotides align to TRBD2. Unmatched junction bases numbered 10, after V lost 5 bases and J lost 9 bases. The germline V gene encodes CDR1 PRHDT and CDR2 FYEKMQ (reference sequence). This CDR3 region has 15 residues. The CDR3 region has the DNA TGTGCCAGCAGCGGGTTCACTAGCGGGATTGGTGAGCAGTTCTTC. Translating it yields CASSGFTSGIGEQFF.

This clonotype occurred many times. The chain uses TRBV4-1 and TRBJ2-3; D unresolved. This CDR3 contains 14 residues. The V gene's germline CDR1 is MGHRA and CDR2 YSYEKL. Trimming shortened V by 1 base and J by 2 bases, and 7 bases separated the two germline ends. The CDR3 sequence is CASSQVASTDTQYF. CDR3 nucleotide sequence: TGCGCCAGCAGCCAAGTAGCCTCCACAGATACGCAGTATTTT.

This clonotype was recorded many times. The CDR3 coding sequence is TGTGCCAGCAGCTCCTTAGAACTCAGCTGGTCGGCTGAAGCTTTCTTT. It translates to CASSSLELSWSAEAFF. This chain links TRBV7-9 with TRBJ1-1, with D hard to call. The CDR3 runs to 16 residues. Trimming removed 4 bases at V and 6 bases at J, with 21 bases between. Germline loops: CDR1 SEHNR, CDR2 FQNEAQ (reference sequence).

Many counts were recorded for this clonotype. The chain has TRBV3-1 and TRBJ2-7; TRBD1 matches 8 bases. The junction had 7 bases not matched to a gene; V was cut back by 4 bases and J by 2 bases. CDR3 length: 15 residues. Germline V gene data show CDR1 as LGHDT and CDR2 as YNNKEL (reference sequence). In DNA form, the CDR3 reads TGTGCCAGCAGCCCGACGACAGGGGCGCCCTACGAGCAGTACTTC. This sequence encodes CASSPTTGAPYEQYF.

This clonotype has ten or more counts. The chain combines TRBV6-2 or TRBV6-3 with TRBJ2-1, with TRBD1 as a possible D gene (6 bases). CDR1 MNHEY and CDR2 SVGEGT come from the germline V gene. This CDR3 is 12 amino acids long. Trimming shortened V by 8 bases and J by 6 bases, and 11 bases separated the two germline ends. The CDR3 DNA sequence: TGTGCCAGCTTAAGCAGGGGCAATGAGCAGTTCTTC. Its translation: CASLSRGNEQFF.

This clonotype has ten or more counts. The chain employs TRBV20-1 and TRBJ2-1; possible D gene TRBD2, 7 bases. CDR1 DFQATT and CDR2 SNEGSKA come from the germline V gene (reference sequence). The CDR3 is 15 amino acids. V lost 5 bases and J lost 1, with 15 bases in between. Here the CDR3 reads CSAGGGANSYNEQFF. The CDR3 bases are TGCAGTGCTGGTGGGGGGGCTAATTCCTACAATGAGCAGTTCTTC.

This clonotype was detected ten times or more. V and J are TRBV20-1 and TRBJ2-3; 9 nucleotides line up with TRBD2. After removal of 6 bases from V and 11 bases from J, the junction contained 15 bases not matched to a gene. The CDR3 loop spans 14 amino acids. Germline V gives CDR1 DFQATT, CDR2 SNEGSKA (reference sequence). The CDR3 here is CSAAYPTAGGRQYF. The CDR3 coding sequence is TGCAGTGCAGCGTATCCGACAGCGGGGGGTCGGCAGTATTTT.

This clonotype was detected ten times or more. The CDR3 here is CASSPVLTVRTEAFF. CDR3 nucleotide sequence: TGTGCCAGCAGCCCCGTCCTGACAGTTCGCACTGAAGCTTTCTTT. The chain is built from TRBV3-1 and TRBJ1-1; D may be TRBD1 (5 bases). The V and J ends lost 4 bases and 4 bases respectively, with 16 bases between them. Germline-derived CDR1 and CDR2 are LGHDT and YNNKEL (reference sequence). The CDR3 spans 15 residues.

This clonotype was picked up many times. V gene TRBV11-3 combines with J gene TRBJ2-1; TRBD2 matches at 10 bases. J lost 5 bases, V lost 5 bases, and 6 bases had no gene match. The CDR3 totals 15 residues. Germline CDR1 is SGHNT and CDR2 is YENEEA. The DNA for the CDR3 is TGTGCCAGCAGCGGGGGACTAGCGAGCGACAATGAGCAGTTCTTC. Residues: CASSGGLASDNEQFF.

This clonotype was counted ten times or more. The rearrangement joins TRBV3-1 to TRBJ1-1; possibly TRBD1 for D (6 bases). The CDR3 runs 15 residues. Germline lookup yields CDR1 LGHDT and CDR2 YNNKEL (reference sequence). With 2 bases removed from V and 5 bases from J, the gap between germline ends came to 15 bases. CDR3 in DNA: TGTGCCAGCAGCCAAATTGGGGGCAAGGTGACTGAAGCTTTCTTT. This encodes CASSQIGGKVTEAFF. The variable domain in full, completed from reference TRBV3-1 and TRBJ1-1, reads DTAVSQTPKYLVTQMGNDKSIKCEQNLGHDTMYWYKQDSKKFLKIMFSYNNKELIINETVPNRFSPKSPDKAHLNLHINSLELGDSAVYFCASSQIGGKVTEAFFGQGTRLTVV.

This clonotype has at least ten counts. The chain is built from TRBV6-2 or TRBV6-3 and TRBJ2-7; maybe TRBD2 (5 bases). V was trimmed by 2 bases and J by 2 bases, leaving 10 bases between them. The CDR3 has 14 residues. Germline V gene lookup returns CDR1 MNHEY and CDR2 SVGEGT. CDR3 in amino acids: CASSYPAAPYEQYF. CDR3 DNA sequence: TGTGCCAGCAGTTACCCAGCGGCTCCCTACGAGCAGTACTTC.

At least ten counts were recorded for this clonotype. The chain carries TRBV29-1 and TRBJ2-1, with 8 nucleotides matching TRBD2. The length of the CDR3 is 15 residues. After removal of 8 bases from V and 7 bases from J, the junction contained 16 bases not matched to a gene. The germline CDR1 and CDR2 sequences are SQVTM and ANQGSEA. The CDR3 nucleotides are TGCAGCACCCGTCGTTATGGAGGCGGGGGGAATGAGCAGTTCTTC. It codes for CSTRRYGGGGNEQFF.